This T cell receptor beta chain was sequenced in a study of blood T cell repertoires in COVID-19. Profiled with immunoSEQ multiplex PCR; TCRdb holds only in-frame clones, not every one. The sample contains about 300,000 clones, about 81% of which appear only once. Between the trimmed V and J ends, which lost 0 bases and 7 bases, there was a span of 7 bases. The CDR3 is 13 amino acids. In germline, CDR1 is LNHDA, CDR2 SQIVND (reference sequence). The V and J genes are TRBV19 and TRBJ1-5; unclear D gene. Sequenced: peripheral blood. The TCR was taken from a human donor with COVID-19, enrolled during active disease. The donor label of this sample is uncertain. CDR3 residues: CASSIDGSQPQHF. For the CDR3, the DNA is TGTGCCAGTAGTATAGATGGGAGCCAGCCCCAGCATTTT. The full variable domain, completed using reference TRBV19 and TRBJ1-5, is DGGITQSPKYLFRKEGQNVTLSCEQNLNHDAMYWYRQDPGQGLRLIYYSQIVNDFQKGDIAEGYSVSREKKESFPLTVTSAQKNPTAFYLCASSIDGSQPQHFGDGTRLSIL.